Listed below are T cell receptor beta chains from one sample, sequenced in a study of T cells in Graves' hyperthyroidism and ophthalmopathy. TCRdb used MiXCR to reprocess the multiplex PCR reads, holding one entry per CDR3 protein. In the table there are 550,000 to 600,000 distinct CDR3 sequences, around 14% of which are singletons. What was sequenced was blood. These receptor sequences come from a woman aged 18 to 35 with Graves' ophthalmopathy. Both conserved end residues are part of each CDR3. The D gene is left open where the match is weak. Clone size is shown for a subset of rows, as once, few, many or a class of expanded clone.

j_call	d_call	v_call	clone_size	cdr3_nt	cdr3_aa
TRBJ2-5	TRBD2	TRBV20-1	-	TGCAGTGCTAGTTCCCCCCTACTAGCGGGAGCTCTAGTTGGAGAGACCCAGTACTTC	CSASSPLLAGALVGETQYF
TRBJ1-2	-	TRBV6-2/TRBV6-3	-	TGTGCCAGCAGTGCTTTGGGGACTCTCTATGGCTACACCTTC	CASSALGTLYGYTF
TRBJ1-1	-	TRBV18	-	TGTGCCAGCTCACCTTCATCTAGGCCGAACACTGAAGCTTTCTTT	CASSPSSRPNTEAFF
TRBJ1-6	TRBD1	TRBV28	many	TGTGCCAGCAGTCTTGACAGGGAAAGTTCACCCCTCCACTTT	CASSLDRESSPLHF
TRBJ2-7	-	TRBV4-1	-	TGCGCCAGCAGCCACATAGGGAGGAACTCCTACAATGAGCAGTACTTC	CASSHIGRNSYNEQYF
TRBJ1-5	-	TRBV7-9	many	TGTGCCAGCAGCCCCGGGGCGGATGGTCAGCCCCAGCATTTT	CASSPGADGQPQHF
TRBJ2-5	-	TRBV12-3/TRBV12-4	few	TGTGCCAGCAGCCGAATTAGGGGGGAGACCCAGTACTTC	CASSRIRGETQYF
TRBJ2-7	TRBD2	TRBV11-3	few	TGTGCCAGCAGCTTAGGTCCCGGGAGGGGGCAGTACTTC	CASSLGPGRGQYF
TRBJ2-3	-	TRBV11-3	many	TGTGCCAGCAGCCCCCCAAGGACAGATACGCAGTATTTT	CASSPPRTDTQYF
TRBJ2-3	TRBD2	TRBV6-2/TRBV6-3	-	TGTGCCAGCAGTTACGATCCTGTAGCGGGAGTCGCAGATACGCAGTATTTT	CASSYDPVAGVADTQYF
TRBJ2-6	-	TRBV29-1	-	TGCAGCGTTCAGAAGATAGACTCTGGGGCCAGCGTCCTGACTTTC	CSVQKIDSGASVLTF
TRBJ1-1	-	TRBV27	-	TGTGCCAGCAGTTTTATTCCGGGGGCGAACACTGAAGCTTTCTTT	CASSFIPGANTEAFF
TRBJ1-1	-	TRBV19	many	TGTGCCAGTAGTATGGGGCGGGCTACCGTGAACACTGAAGCTTTCTTT	CASSMGRATVNTEAFF
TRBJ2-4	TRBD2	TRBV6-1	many	TGTGCCAGCAGTTCATCTATAGCGGGAGGGCGGGACATTCAGTACTTC	CASSSSIAGGRDIQYF
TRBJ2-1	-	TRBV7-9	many	TGTGCCAGCAGCCCCCCCCGGACTAACCCCTACAATGAGCAGTTCTTC	CASSPPRTNPYNEQFF
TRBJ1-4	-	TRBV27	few	TGTGCCAGCAGTTTATCGCCAGGGGTAGGGGAAAAACTGTTTTTT	CASSLSPGVGEKLFF
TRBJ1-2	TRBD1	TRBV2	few	TGTGCCTGCAAGTTTGGACAGGGGGCGCTTGGCTACACCTTC	CACKFGQGALGYTF
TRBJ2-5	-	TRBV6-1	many	TGTGCCAGCAATTTCCGGCTGACAGGCCAAGAGACCCAGTACTTC	CASNFRLTGQETQYF